The clone carrying this T cell receptor beta chain was found many times. The antigen is not known. The sample belongs to a study of T-cell memory formation after mild COVID-19. Study results and caveats: Within pre-infection memory, some responding clones were found, suggesting cross-reactive memory joined. Clones that contracted from day 15 to 85 were balanced CD4/CD8, while later expanders leaned CD4+.

Constant-segment primers served in 5'RACE that generated TCR alpha and TCR beta cDNA libraries bearing sample barcodes and UMIs. TCRdb fed the 5' RACE reads into MiXCR, producing one record per CDR3 protein. This table has about 560,000 distinct CDR3 sequences, roughly 17% appearing once. Germline CDR1 is MNHEY and CDR2 is SMNVEV (reference sequence). The CDR3 has 17 residues. V dropped 5 bases and J dropped 5; count of bases not matched to a gene: 9. The source material was PBMCs or a T cell subset sorted from them (not recorded which). The chain combines TRBV27 with TRBJ2-1, with 13 bases fitting TRBD2. This TCR was sampled from an adult woman who had mild COVID-19 (a few samples of this study predate the infection). Cell type and time point are not known. The CDR3 loop is CASSPTSGGLRDNEQFF. For the CDR3, the DNA is TGTGCCAGCAGTCCGACTAGCGGGGGGCTACGTGACAATGAGCAGTTCTTC.